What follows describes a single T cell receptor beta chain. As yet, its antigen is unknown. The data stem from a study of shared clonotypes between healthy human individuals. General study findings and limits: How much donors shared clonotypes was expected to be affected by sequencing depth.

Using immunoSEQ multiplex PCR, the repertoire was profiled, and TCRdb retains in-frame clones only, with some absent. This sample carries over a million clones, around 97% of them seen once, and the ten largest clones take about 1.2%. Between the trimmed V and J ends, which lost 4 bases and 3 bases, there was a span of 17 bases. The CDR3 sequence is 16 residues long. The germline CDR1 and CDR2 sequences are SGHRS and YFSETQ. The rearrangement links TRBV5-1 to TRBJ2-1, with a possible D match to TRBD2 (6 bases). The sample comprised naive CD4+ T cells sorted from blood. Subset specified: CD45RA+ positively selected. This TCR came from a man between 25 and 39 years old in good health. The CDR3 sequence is CASSRRGLRLYNEQFF. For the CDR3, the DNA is TGCGCCAGCAGCCGGCGGGGACTCCGCCTCTACAATGAGCAGTTCTTC.